The TCR beta chain described here comes from a study of identifying expanded T cells in peripheral blood. Points from the study as a whole: Technical replicates showed approximately 1.2 changed clones; around two weeks 15 to 20; four weeks 19.

The CDR3 totals 13 residues. V gave up 1 base and J gave up 4 bases, with 8 bases separating them. The V gene's germline CDR1 is SGHNT and CDR2 YYREEE (reference sequence). The method was immunoSEQ multiplex PCR; TCRdb's version includes in-frame clones alone and lacks a portion of them. Of approximately 79,000 clones listed, 75% to 90% are singletons. Collection occurred without any documented infections or immune events in donors. On this clone: Its antigen is undetermined.

This TCR derives from a person between 18 and 75 years old in good health. The sample comprised blood. The chain has TRBV5-4 and TRBJ2-5; TRBD2 might be the D (6 bases). The CDR3 DNA reads as TGTGCCAGCAGCTTGCCAGCGGGAGAGACCCAGTACTTC. This gives the protein CASSLPAGETQYF.